The clone carrying this TCR beta chain was counted between two and nine times. As yet, its antigen is unknown. Time point defined: before preoperative PTX-NDP chemotherapy. Germline CDR1 MNHEY, CDR2 SVGAGI. Trimming removed 5 bases at V and 3 bases at J, with 2 bases between. The CDR3 runs 10 residues. This entry is derived from a study of esophageal squamous cell carcinoma under preoperative chemotherapy. Regarding the study as a whole: After paclitaxel-nedaplatin, abundant clones were more likely to contract than amplify. Peripheral T cells migrating into the tumor appeared to partly supply post-treatment tumor-infiltrating lymphocytes. Chemotherapy was followed by significantly higher TCR diversity in peripheral T cells only, not tumor-infiltrating lymphocytes.

MiXCR was run by TCRdb on the PCR reads, yielding one entry per CDR3 protein. This table holds around 14,000 distinct CDR3 sequences, 60% found once. The specimen was collected from a patient given preoperative chemotherapy. The chain combines TRBV6-5 with TRBJ2-7; D is unclear. This receptor was taken from a human donor with esophageal squamous cell carcinoma. The donor label of this sample is uncertain. The CDR3 spells CASSNYEQYF. In DNA, the CDR3 is TGTGCCAGCAGTAACTACGAGCAGTACTTC.